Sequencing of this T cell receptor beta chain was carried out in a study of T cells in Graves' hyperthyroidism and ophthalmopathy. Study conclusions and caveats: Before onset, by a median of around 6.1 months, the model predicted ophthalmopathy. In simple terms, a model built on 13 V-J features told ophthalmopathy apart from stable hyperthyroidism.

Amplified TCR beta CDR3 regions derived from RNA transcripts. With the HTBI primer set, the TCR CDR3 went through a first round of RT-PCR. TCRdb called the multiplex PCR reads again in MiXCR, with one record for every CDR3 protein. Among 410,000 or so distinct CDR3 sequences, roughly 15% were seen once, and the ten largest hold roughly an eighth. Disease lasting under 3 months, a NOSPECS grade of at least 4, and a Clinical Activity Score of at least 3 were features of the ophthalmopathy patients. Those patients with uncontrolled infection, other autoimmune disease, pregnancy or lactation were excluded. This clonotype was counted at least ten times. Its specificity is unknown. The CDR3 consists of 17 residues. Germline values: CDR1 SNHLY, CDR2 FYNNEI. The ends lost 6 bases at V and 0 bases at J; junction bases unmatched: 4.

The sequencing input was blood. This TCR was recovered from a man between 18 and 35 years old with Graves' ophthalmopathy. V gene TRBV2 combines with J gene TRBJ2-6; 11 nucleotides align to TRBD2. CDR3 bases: TGTGCCAGCAGGGGGACTAGCGGACACTCTGGGGCCAACGTCCTGACTTTC. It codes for CASRGTSGHSGANVLTF.